A single sample gave rise to the 16 T cell receptor beta chains below, sequenced in a study of cytomegalovirus exposure and HLA in healthy donors. Libraries were prepared by immunoSEQ multiplex PCR; TCRdb keeps only in-frame clonotypes and omits some of them. Among approximately 300,000 clones, about nine tenths were seen once, and the ten largest hold about 1%. The source material was PBMCs. The receptor set was obtained from a woman under 40 in good health and CMV-seropositive.

In the case of this clone: Compared with germline, one end of the junction differs, possibly owing to a read error. This sequence joins TRBV4-1 and TRBJ2-6; D is unresolved. Germline V gene sequence: CDR1 MGHRA, CDR2 YSYEKL. CDR3 length: 16 residues. The CDR3 loop reads CASSQAPSSGANVLTF. The DNA for the CDR3 is TGCGCCAGCAGTCAAGCACCGAGCTCTGGGGCCAACGTCCTGACTTTC.

This sequence joins TRBV19 and TRBJ2-2, with TRBD1 matching 7 bases. Germline CDR1 is LNHDA and CDR2 is SQIVND (reference sequence). V was clipped by 5 bases and J by 6 bases; unmatched bases: 9. There are 15 residues in the CDR3. For the CDR3, the DNA is TGTGCCAGTAGTCAGTCGGAAACAGGGGCCGGGGAGCTGTTTTTT. This sequence encodes CASSQSETGAGELFF.

Concerning this clone: The CDR3 end shows no conserved phenylalanine or tryptophan, and so a read error is likely. Because the CDR3's place on the DNA is in doubt, the DNA is left out and the CDR3 is given as listed by TCRdb. V gene TRBV9 combines with J gene TRBJ1-2. CDR1 and CDR2 from the germline V gene are SGDLS and YYNGEE. The CDR3 is 10 amino acids in total, end residues counted. CDR3 loop: CASSPGLLTN.

A remark on this clone: Other DNA sequences in the sample encode the same CDR3. The chain carries TRBV27 and TRBJ2-1; possible D gene TRBD2, 6 bases. Germline V lookup: CDR1 MNHEY, CDR2 SMNVEV (reference sequence). The CDR3 sequence is 15 residues long. With 0 bases removed from V and 2 bases from J, the gap between germline ends came to 8 bases. CDR3: CASSLSGGPYNEQFF. The CDR3, as DNA: TGTGCCAGCAGTTTATCGGGAGGACCCTACAATGAGCAGTTCTTC.

About this clone itself: The sample holds other DNA sequences that translate to the same CDR3. The chain has TRBV30 and TRBJ1-5; tentatively, D is TRBD1 (6 bases). V lost 2 bases and J lost 1, with 12 bases in between. The germline V gene has CDR1 GTSNPN and CDR2 SVGIG (reference sequence). This CDR3 has 15 amino acids. The CDR3 spells CAWSRQGLSNQPQHF. In nucleotides, the CDR3 is TGTGCCTGGAGTCGTCAGGGGTTAAGCAATCAGCCCCAGCATTTT.

The V gene is TRBV5-1, the J gene TRBJ2-7; no definite D call. This CDR3 has 13 residues. Trimming pared 3 bases from V and 7 bases from J, leaving 14 bases between. Germline assignment: CDR1 SGHRS and CDR2 YFSETQ. The CDR3 sequence: CASSSYLQGEQYF. CDR3 bases: TGCGCCAGCAGCTCCTATCTCCAAGGGGAGCAGTACTTC.

The V and J genes are TRBV6-1 and TRBJ2-2; perhaps TRBD1 as D (5 bases). Germline CDR1 reads MNHNS; CDR2 reads SASEGT. The V and J ends lost 7 bases and 0 bases respectively, with 9 bases between them. CDR3 length: 14 residues. CDR3 sequence: CASTWGTNTGELFF. CDR3 DNA: TGTGCCAGCACCTGGGGCACGAACACCGGGGAGCTGTTTTTT.

The chain links TRBV5-1 to TRBJ2-5, with 11 bases lining up with TRBD2. The ends lost 0 bases at V and 2 bases at J; junction bases unmatched: 3. From germline, CDR1 is SGHRS and CDR2 YFSETQ. This CDR3 is 16 amino acids long. CDR3 sequence reads: CASSLARTSGQETQYF. For the CDR3, the DNA is TGCGCCAGCAGCTTGGCCCGGACTAGCGGGCAAGAGACCCAGTACTTC.

The rearrangement links TRBV6-1 to TRBJ2-6, with 7 positions matching TRBD1. The germline V gene has CDR1 MNHNS and CDR2 SASEGT. The V gene end was trimmed by 6 bases and the J gene end by 2 bases; junction bases not matched to a gene: 4. The CDR3 spans 15 residues. Here the CDR3 DNA reads TGTGCCAGCAGCCTGACAGGGACTGGGGCCAACGTCCTGACTTTC. This encodes CASSLTGTGANVLTF.

This clone was seen a single time. This chain links TRBV11-2 with TRBJ2-7, with D perhaps TRBD2 (6 bases). The germline gives CDR1 SGHAT, CDR2 FQNNGV. This CDR3 has 12 residues. Trimming left V 5 bases short and J 3 bases short, with 8 bases between. This CDR3 is CASSPTSYEQYF. The DNA for the CDR3 is TGTGCCAGCAGCCCGACTAGCTACGAGCAGTACTTC. The whole variable domain, remainder taken from reference TRBV11-2 and TRBJ2-7, is EAGVAQSPRYKIIEKRQSVAFWCNPISGHATLYWYQQILGQGPKLLIQFQNNGVVDDSQLPKDRFSAERLKGVDSTLKIQPAKLEDSAVYLCASSPTSYEQYFGPGTRLTVT.

The V gene is TRBV6-5, the J gene TRBJ2-5; tentatively, D is TRBD2 (5 bases). The germline V gene encodes CDR1 MNHEY and CDR2 SVGAGI. The CDR3 extends over 15 amino acids. Trimming took 0 bases from V and 1 from J, leaving 9 bases between them. The CDR3 protein is CASSYSFTSQETQYF. The CDR3 DNA reads as TGTGCCAGCAGTTACTCTTTTACTAGCCAAGAGACCCAGTACTTC.

V and J are TRBV6-1 and TRBJ1-5, with TRBD1 matching 8 bases. The germline gives CDR1 MNHNS, CDR2 SASEGT. The CDR3 sequence is 14 residues long. Losses at the gene ends were 4 bases for V and 5 bases for J; bases not matched to a gene: 4. CDR3 loop: CASSGGQGDQPQHF. In DNA, the CDR3 is TGTGCCAGCAGTGGAGGACAGGGAGATCAGCCCCAGCATTTT.

The chain joins TRBV6-6 to TRBJ2-1; 8 nucleotides agree with TRBD2. The V segment lost 5 bases and the J segment 2 bases; nucleotides outside the gene matches: 2. The CDR3 runs to 14 residues. CDR1 and CDR2 (germline): MNHNY, SVGAGI (reference sequence). Here the CDR3 DNA reads TGTGCCAGCAGTAACGGGAGGGCCTACAATGAGCAGTTCTTC. Protein: CASSNGRAYNEQFF.

This rearrangement joins TRBV5-6 to TRBJ1-5; D unresolved. V lost 0 bases, J lost 0 bases, and 10 bases lay in between. The CDR3 is made up of 16 amino acids. The germline gives CDR1 SGHDT, CDR2 YYEEEE. This CDR3 reads CASSLAMGSSNQPQHF. CDR3 coding DNA: TGTGCCAGCAGCTTGGCCATGGGGAGTAGCAATCAGCCCCAGCATTTT.

The genes are TRBV5-6 and TRBJ2-5; 8 bases match TRBD1. Trimming at V came to 3 bases and at J to 13 bases, leaving 11 bases not matched to a gene. The germline CDR1 and CDR2 sequences are SGHDT and YYEEEE. This CDR3 has 13 amino acids. Here the CDR3 reads CASSYIRQGKVYF. In nucleotides, the CDR3 is TGTGCCAGCAGCTACATCCGACAGGGGAAGGTGTACTTC.

The V call is TRBV28, the J call TRBJ2-1; TRBD1 agrees at 7 bases. The CDR3 loop spans 13 amino acids. CDR1 and CDR2 (germline): MDHEN, SYDVKM. The junction had 5 bases not matched to a gene; V was cut back by 6 bases and J by 6 bases. The CDR3 region has the DNA TGTGCCAGCAGCCGTGACAGGGCCAATGAGCAGTTCTTC. Amino acid sequence: CASSRDRANEQFF.